Listed below are T cell receptor beta chains from one sample, sequenced in a study of T cells in Graves' hyperthyroidism and ophthalmopathy. One entry per CDR3 protein, called by TCRdb with MiXCR from the multiplex PCR reads. Of hundreds of thousands of distinct CDR3 sequences listed, less than 25% are singletons. Sequencing input: blood. The receptor set was obtained from a man aged 25-40 years with Graves' ophthalmopathy. CDR3s include the opening cysteine and the closing phenylalanine or tryptophan. A D gene is named only where the DNA matches it firmly. Only some rows state a clone size, as once, few, many or a class for expanded clones.

size: many; D: -; J: TRBJ1-1; V: TRBV28; DNA: TGTGCCAGCAGTTCGCGGCGGGGCCTATTGAACACTGAAGCTTTCTTT; CDR3: CASSSRRGLLNTEAFF
size: many; D: -; J: TRBJ1-1; V: TRBV20-1; DNA: TGCAGTGCAGCAGGGGCCGTGAACACTGAAGCTTTCTTT; CDR3: CSAAGAVNTEAFF
size: few; D: TRBD2; J: TRBJ2-3; V: TRBV3-1; DNA: TGTGCCAGCAGCCAAGGAGGACTAGCGGGGTCTAGCACAGATACGCAGTATTTT; CDR3: CASSQGGLAGSSTDTQYF
size: few; D: TRBD2; J: TRBJ2-1; V: TRBV15; DNA: TGTGCCAGCAAGAGAGCGGGAATCAGTGATGAGCAGTTCTTC; CDR3: CASKRAGISDEQFF
size: few; D: TRBD2; J: TRBJ2-1; V: TRBV7-6; DNA: TGTGCCAGCAGCTTGTCTAGCGGGCCCAAAAATGAGCAGTTCTTC; CDR3: CASSLSSGPKNEQFF
size: many; D: TRBD1; J: TRBJ2-7; V: TRBV7-9; DNA: TGTGCCAGCAGCCCAAGGACAGGGGGCGGGGATAGCGGGACCTACGAGCAGTACTTC; CDR3: CASSPRTGGGDSGTYEQYF
size: few; D: -; J: TRBJ2-1; V: TRBV6-5; DNA: TGTGCCAGCAGTTACTCCTTACGGGGCTCTGAGCAGTTCTTC; CDR3: CASSYSLRGSEQFF
size: few; D: -; J: TRBJ1-3; V: TRBV5-6; DNA: TGTGCCAGCAGCTTGGCGAAGGACAGCCTTCATTTT; CDR3: CASSLAKDSLHF
size: few; D: -; J: TRBJ1-5; V: TRBV12-3/TRBV12-4; DNA: TGTGCCAGCAGTTTAGTAGGGGGATTTAGCAATCAGCCCCAGCATTTT; CDR3: CASSLVGGFSNQPQHF
size: -; D: -; J: TRBJ2-7; V: TRBV6-1; DNA: TGTGCCAGCAGTCCGATCGGCGGCTACGAGCAGTACTTC; CDR3: CASSPIGGYEQYF
size: -; D: -; J: TRBJ2-3; V: TRBV5-4; DNA: TGTGCCAGCAGCCCCCTGGACGGCCGCGCAGATACGCAGTATTTT; CDR3: CASSPLDGRADTQYF
size: few; D: -; J: TRBJ2-2; V: TRBV29-1; DNA: TGCAGCGTTGTTGGCCTTCGTAACACCGGGGAGCTGTTTTTT; CDR3: CSVVGLRNTGELFF
size: few; D: TRBD2; J: TRBJ2-2; V: TRBV7-9; DNA: TGTGCCAGCAGCTTGCGGGAGAGGTCCGGGGAGCTGTTTTTT; CDR3: CASSLRERSGELFF
size: few; D: -; J: TRBJ2-7; V: TRBV5-1; DNA: TGTGCCAGTAGTATAACTCCCGACCCCTACGAGCAGTACTTC; CDR3: CASSITPDPYEQYF
size: few; D: -; J: TRBJ2-5; V: TRBV20-1; DNA: TGCAGTGCTAGAGGTCAGGAAGAGACCCAGTACTTC; CDR3: CSARGQEETQYF
size: many; D: TRBD1; J: TRBJ2-7; V: TRBV28; DNA: TGTGCCAGCACCGACGGGACAGCCTCCTACGAGCAGTACTTC; CDR3: CASTDGTASYEQYF
size: few; D: -; J: TRBJ1-6; V: TRBV20-1; DNA: TGCAGTGCTAACCAGCCCTCTAAAGTATCACCCCTCCACTTT; CDR3: CSANQPSKVSPLHF
size: -; D: -; J: TRBJ2-7; V: TRBV4-1; DNA: TGCGCCAGCAGCCAAACTCCGACGAGCTCCTACGAGCAGTACTTC; CDR3: CASSQTPTSSYEQYF
size: few; D: -; J: TRBJ2-2; V: TRBV6-1; DNA: TGTGCCAGCAGGGTGGGGGGGCCGAACACCGGGGAGCTGTTTTTT; CDR3: CASRVGGPNTGELFF
size: few; D: TRBD1; J: TRBJ2-3; V: TRBV5-4; DNA: TGTGCCAGCAGCTTGGGGACAGGGGGACTGTCTACGCAGTATTTT; CDR3: CASSLGTGGLSTQYF